This T cell receptor (beta chain) is from a study of control samples from healthy donors and cancer patients. Germline values: CDR1 SGHTA, CDR2 FQGNSA. V was clipped by 4 bases and J by 5 bases, with 17 bases between them. The CDR3 totals 16 residues. Here immunoSEQ multiplex PCR was the method, and the copy in TCRdb shows in-frame clones only, minus some. This sample has 55,000 to 70,000 clones, with around 91% found just once. V and J are TRBV7-2 and TRBJ2-2; possibly TRBD1 for D (6 bases). This clonotype was sampled from a man aged 55 to 70 with colorectal cancer. The sequenced sample consisted of PBMCs. CDR3 sequence (DNA): TGTGCCAGCAGCTCCCGACAGGTTATGGGGACCGGGGAGCTGTTTTTT. Protein: CASSSRQVMGTGELFF.